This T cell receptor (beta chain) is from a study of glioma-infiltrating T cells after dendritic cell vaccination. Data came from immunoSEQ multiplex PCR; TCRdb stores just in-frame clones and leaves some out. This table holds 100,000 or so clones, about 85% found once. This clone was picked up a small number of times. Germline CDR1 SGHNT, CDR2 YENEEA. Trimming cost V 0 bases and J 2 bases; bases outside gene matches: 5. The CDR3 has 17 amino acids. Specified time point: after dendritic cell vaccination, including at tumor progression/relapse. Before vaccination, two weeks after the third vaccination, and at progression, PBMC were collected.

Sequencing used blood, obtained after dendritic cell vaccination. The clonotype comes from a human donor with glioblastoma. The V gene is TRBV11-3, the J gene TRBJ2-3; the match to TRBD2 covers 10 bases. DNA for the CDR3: TGTGCCAGCAGCTTAGAGGGACTAGCGAGTCTCACAGATACGCAGTATTTT. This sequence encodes CASSLEGLASLTDTQYF.